Presented here are 5 T cell receptor beta chains from one specimen sequenced in a study of blood T cell repertoires in COVID-19. Here immunoSEQ multiplex PCR was the method, and the copy in TCRdb shows in-frame clones only, minus some. This table holds under 350,000 clones, roughly four fifths found once. The specimen sequenced was peripheral blood. These receptor sequences come from a woman aged 50 to 60 who had recovered from COVID-19.

The chain uses TRBV4-1 and TRBJ2-5; the D is unclear. Germline V gene sequence: CDR1 MGHRA, CDR2 YSYEKL. The V gene lost 3 bases and the J gene lost 5 bases, with 10 bases spanning the gap. The CDR3 spans 13 residues. The CDR3 DNA reads TGCGCCAGCAGCCAGCTTAGGAGCGAGACCCAGTACTTC. Translation gives CASSQLRSETQYF.

The rearrangement links TRBV2 to TRBJ2-1, with TRBD1 as a possible D gene (7 bases). The CDR3 is made up of 16 amino acids. The V gene lost 6 bases and the J gene lost 1 base, with 16 bases spanning the gap. The V gene's germline CDR1 is SNHLY and CDR2 FYNNEI. The DNA for the CDR3 is TGTGCCAGCAGATCCCCCCAGGGGGGATCCTACAATGAGCAGTTCTTC. Translated: CASRSPQGGSYNEQFF. Supplemented by reference TRBV2 and TRBJ2-1, the full variable domain reads EPEVTQTPSHQVTQMGQEVILRCVPISNHLYFYWYRQILGQKVEFLVSFYNNEISEKSEIFDDQFSVERPDGSNFTLKIRSTKLEDSAMYFCASRSPQGGSYNEQFFGPGTRLTVL.

The chain uses TRBV19 and TRBJ2-2; 7 nucleotides agree with TRBD2. The ends lost 3 bases at V and 4 bases at J; junction bases unmatched: 8. This CDR3 is built from 16 residues. In germline, CDR1 is LNHDA, CDR2 SQIVND (reference sequence). The CDR3 DNA sequence: TGTGCCAGTAGTATTCTTCTCGGCGGGGGCACCGGGGAGCTGTTTTTT. Translation: CASSILLGGGTGELFF.

V and J are TRBV5-1 and TRBJ2-2, with D unclear. The CDR3 contains 16 residues. The V end lost 0 bases, the J end lost 0 bases, and 9 bases lay between the germline ends. Germline V gene lookup returns CDR1 SGHRS and CDR2 YFSETQ. Written as DNA, the CDR3 is TGCGCCAGCAGCTTGGCCGGCGGTTCGAACACCGGGGAGCTGTTTTTT. It is translated as CASSLAGGSNTGELFF.

This clone was seen just once. Other DNA sequences in this specimen translate into the identical CDR3. The rearrangement joins TRBV28 to TRBJ2-7, with 9 nucleotides matching TRBD1. V gave up 3 bases and J gave up 1 base; unmatched junction bases: 4. Looked up from germline, CDR1 is MDHEN and CDR2 is SYDVKM. CDR3 length: 15 residues. The CDR3 loop reads CASSLPGTGSYEQYF. The DNA for the CDR3 is TGTGCCAGCAGTTTGCCCGGGACAGGGTCCTACGAGCAGTACTTC. Full variable domain (remainder filled in from reference TRBV28 and TRBJ2-7): DVKVTQSSRYLVKRTGEKVFLECVQDMDHENMFWYRQDPGLGLRLIYFSYDVKMKEKGDIPEGYSVSREKKERFSLILESASTNQTSMYLCASSLPGTGSYEQYFGPGTRLTVT.